The 5 T cell receptor beta chains listed next were all sequenced from one sample in a study of T-cell memory formation after mild COVID-19. MiXCR was run by TCRdb on the 5' RACE reads, yielding one entry per CDR3 protein. The sample has roughly 480,000 distinct CDR3 sequences; approximately 23% are singletons. Source material: PBMCs or a T cell subset sorted from them (not recorded which). All receptors derive from an adult woman who had mild COVID-19 (a few samples of this study predate the infection). Cell type and time point are not known.

The chain couples TRBV11-2 to TRBJ2-3, with D perhaps matching TRBD2 (6 bases). The V gene's germline CDR1 is SGHAT and CDR2 FQNNGV. The V and J ends lost 10 bases and 2 bases respectively, with 16 bases between them. CDR3 length: 14 residues. The CDR3 nucleotides read TGTGCCACCACTAATGCGGGGTACACAGATACGCAGTATTTT. Protein: CATTNAGYTDTQYF.

This clonotype occurred a few times. The gene calls are TRBV5-1 and TRBJ2-3, with TRBD2 matching over 10 bases. Germline V gene lookup returns CDR1 SGHRS and CDR2 YFSETQ. Trimming at V came to 3 bases and at J to 4 bases, leaving 8 bases not matched to a gene. The CDR3 has 16 amino acids. The CDR3 sequence: CASSSVVSGRPDTQYF. DNA for the CDR3: TGCGCCAGCAGCTCGGTGGTTAGCGGGAGGCCAGATACGCAGTATTTT.

This clonotype was seen only a few times. This sequence joins TRBV3-1 and TRBJ2-5; D remains ambiguous. CDR1 and CDR2 from the germline V gene are LGHDT and YNNKEL (reference sequence). V was clipped by 0 bases and J by 5 bases, with 13 bases between them. The length of the CDR3 is 15 residues. The CDR3 bases are TGTGCCAGCAGCCAAGATTTCCGCTTAGAGGAGACCCAGTACTTC. Amino acids: CASSQDFRLEETQYF.

This clonotype was seen a handful of times. The V gene is TRBV10-3, the J gene TRBJ2-7; D is possibly TRBD1 (5 bases). The CDR3 consists of 15 residues. Germline CDR1 is ENHRY and CDR2 is SYGVKD. With 11 bases removed from V and 0 bases from J, the gap between germline ends came to 20 bases. CDR3 sequence (DNA): TGTGCCGCCACCCCTGTGTGGGGCATCTCCTACGAGCAGTACTTC. Its translation is CAATPVWGISYEQYF.

This clonotype was seen only a few times. V is TRBV20-1 and J is TRBJ1-6; D might be TRBD1 (5 bases). V lost 4 bases and J 8 bases, leaving 15 bases between the germline ends. CDR1 and CDR2 from the germline V gene are DFQATT and SNEGSKA (reference sequence). The CDR3 has 14 amino acids. As DNA, the CDR3 is TGCAGTGCTACCATGGGGCCCGGAGATTCACCCCTCCACTTT. This codes for CSATMGPGDSPLHF.